These 14 T cell receptor beta chains originate from one sample sequenced in a study of cytomegalovirus exposure and HLA in healthy donors. The primer mix had 60 Vbeta and 13 Jbeta primers. Data came from immunoSEQ multiplex PCR; TCRdb stores just in-frame clones and leaves some out. Of 200,000 to 250,000 clones in the sample, approximately 80% were seen once. Sequencing input: PBMCs. The receptors come from a girl aged 10-17 years in good health and CMV-seronegative.

V is TRBV7-4 and J is TRBJ1-2, with TRBD1 identical over 7 bases. This CDR3 has 17 amino acids. Germline V gene data show CDR1 as SGHVT and CDR2 as SQSDAQ. V shed 1 base and J 5 bases; nucleotides not matched to a gene: 13. CDR3 residues: CASSLGGWRGLLYGYTF. The CDR3 region has the DNA TGTGCCAGCAGCTTAGGTGGATGGAGGGGGCTGTTGTATGGCTACACCTTC. The full variable domain, in which reference TRBV7-4 and TRBJ1-2 provide the parts outside the CDR3, is GAGVSQSPRYKVAKRGRDVALRCDSISGHVTLYWYRQTLGQGSEVLTYSQSDAQRDKSGRPSGRFSAERPERSVSTLKIQRTEQGDSAVYLCASSLGGWRGLLYGYTFGSGTRLTVV.

The chain uses TRBV28 and TRBJ2-1; 8 nucleotides match TRBD2. The V gene end was trimmed by 3 bases and the J gene end by 6 bases; junction bases not matched to a gene: 4. Germline-derived CDR1 and CDR2 are MDHEN and SYDVKM. The CDR3 is 14 amino acids. CDR3 sequence (DNA): TGTGCCAGCAGTTTTCCGGGGGGGATCAATGAGCAGTTCTTC. Protein sequence: CASSFPGGINEQFF.

V is TRBV18 and J is TRBJ1-2; 8 nucleotides match TRBD1. CDR1 and CDR2 from the germline V gene are KGHSH and LQKENI. The ends lost 2 bases at V and 4 bases at J; junction bases unmatched: 9. This CDR3 comprises 16 residues. Here the CDR3 DNA reads TGTGCCAGCTCACCATCCGACAGGGGCTTTGGCTATGGCTACACCTTC. It yields the protein CASSPSDRGFGYGYTF.

This clone was seen just once. V usage is TRBV5-3 and J usage is TRBJ1-1, with a weak D call TRBD1 (6 bases). TRBV5-3 is given ORF status, its function remaining uncertain. The CDR3 is made up of 17 amino acids. V shed 3 bases and J shed 0 bases, with 18 bases lying between them. The CDR3 protein is CARSSGQHFTMNTEAFF. Here the CDR3 DNA reads TGTGCCAGAAGCTCCGGACAGCATTTTACGATGAACACTGAAGCTTTCTTT.

V is TRBV5-6 and J is TRBJ1-2, with D possibly matching TRBD1 (5 bases). There are 15 residues in the CDR3. The V end was cut by 4 bases, the J end by 5 bases, with 18 bases between. Germline V gene lookup returns CDR1 SGHDT and CDR2 YYEEEE. CDR3 in DNA: TGTGCCAGCAGCGGGGGGACCGAAGATTATTATGGCTACACCTTC. Translated: CASSGGTEDYYGYTF.

This chain joins TRBV18 and TRBJ2-7; 9 bases match TRBD1. The germline gives CDR1 KGHSH, CDR2 LQKENI. J gave up 5 bases and V 3 bases, and 5 bases lay outside the gene matches. This CDR3 has 14 amino acids. The CDR3 coding sequence is TGTGCCAGCTCACCGTTGGACAGGGGCAACGAGCAGTACTTC. This gives the protein CASSPLDRGNEQYF. Filled out from reference TRBV18 and TRBJ2-7, the complete variable domain reads NAGVMQNPRHLVRRRGQEARLRCSPMKGHSHVYWYRQLPEEGLKFMVYLQKENIIDESGMPKERFSAEFPKEGPSILRIQQVVRGDSAAYFCASSPLDRGNEQYFGPGTRLTVT.

The V gene is TRBV7-6, the J gene TRBJ1-4, with D possibly TRBD1 on 6 matching bases. The CDR3 extends over 17 amino acids. Germline values: CDR1 SGHVS, CDR2 FNYEAQ. Trimming stripped 3 bases from V and 1 base from J, with 15 bases between. CDR3 protein: CASSFGAGVRTNEKLFF. Written as DNA, the CDR3 is TGTGCCAGCAGCTTCGGGGCAGGGGTTCGAACTAATGAAAAACTGTTTTTT.

The chain couples TRBV7-6 to TRBJ2-3; possible D gene TRBD2, 6 bases. Germline V gene data show CDR1 as SGHVS and CDR2 as FNYEAQ. Trimming cost V 2 bases and J 0 bases, with 24 bases left between them. The CDR3 covers 20 residues. The CDR3 protein is CASSLSGFSRGKHSTDTQYF. The CDR3, as DNA: TGTGCCAGCAGCTTATCAGGGTTCAGCCGGGGGAAACATAGCACAGATACGCAGTATTTT.

The V call is TRBV9, the J call TRBJ2-7, with D possibly being TRBD1 (6 bases). The V gene's germline CDR1 is SGDLS and CDR2 YYNGEE. The CDR3 length is 15 residues. Trimming shortened V by 2 bases and J by 0 bases, and 12 bases separated the two germline ends. The DNA of the CDR3 is TGTGCCAGCAGCGTCCTGGACAGTCCCTCCTACGAGCAGTACTTC. This encodes CASSVLDSPSYEQYF.

Note on this clone: One end of the junction varies from germline; a read error may be responsible. The V and J genes are TRBV30 and TRBJ2-5, with 11 bases identical to TRBD2. CDR1 is GTSNPN, CDR2 SVGIG, per germline (reference sequence). CDR3 size: 13 residues. The chain's CDR3 is CAWNSGGGETRYF. Here the CDR3 DNA reads TGTGCCTGGAATAGCGGGGGGGGAGAGACCCGGTACTTC.

The V gene is TRBV2, the J gene TRBJ2-7, with no clear D. V was shortened by 7 bases and J by 5 bases, with 9 bases between the two germline ends. The CDR3 is 11 amino acids. Germline V gene sequence: CDR1 SNHLY, CDR2 FYNNEI. The CDR3 DNA sequence: TGTGCCAGCAACTACGGCAACGAGCAGTACTTC. It specifies CASNYGNEQYF. The entire variable domain, with the rest obtained from reference TRBV2 and TRBJ2-7, is as follows: EPEVTQTPSHQVTQMGQEVILRCVPISNHLYFYWYRQILGQKVEFLVSFYNNEISEKSEIFDDQFSVERPDGSNFTLKIRSTKLEDSAMYFCASNYGNEQYFGPGTRLTVT.

The chain uses TRBV5-1 and TRBJ2-3, with TRBD2 identical over 7 bases. Trimming cost V 4 bases and J 0 bases; bases outside gene matches: 11. CDR1 and CDR2 (germline): SGHRS, YFSETQ. This CDR3 has 17 residues. The CDR3: CASSRITSGDSTDTQYF. CDR3 sequence (DNA): TGCGCCAGCAGCCGTATAACCAGCGGGGACAGCACAGATACGCAGTATTTT.

The chain recombines TRBV19 with TRBJ2-1, with D tentatively TRBD2 (5 bases). V was pared by 7 bases and J by 4 bases, with 11 bases between. From germline, CDR1 is LNHDA and CDR2 SQIVND (reference sequence). The CDR3 consists of 13 residues. The CDR3 DNA is TGTGCCAGTACCCGGGGATCTTACAATGAGCAGTTCTTC. Protein sequence: CASTRGSYNEQFF.

The chain is built from TRBV5-4 and TRBJ1-2; D is ambiguous. Germline V gives CDR1 SGHNT, CDR2 YYREEE (reference sequence). CDR3 size: 13 residues. Trimming shortened V by 1 base and J by 4 bases, and 8 bases separated the two germline ends. The CDR3 sequence: CASSLSSGYGYTF. In DNA, the CDR3 is TGTGCCAGCAGCTTGTCTTCCGGCTATGGCTACACCTTC.